This T cell receptor (beta chain) was sequenced for a study of OX40 agonist ivuxolimab in advanced cancers. Overall study: Partial responses occurred in three patients (one hepatocellular carcinoma, two cutaneous melanoma).

Produced via immunoSEQ multiplex PCR; TCRdb's table is partial and in-frame only. Among tens of thousands of clones listed, approximately 86% were seen once. The study's findings and limits: The study observed clonal expansion of CD4+ and CD8+ blood T cells by week 6 at 0.1 to 3.0 mg/kg. The 0.1-3.0 mg/kg partial responders had among the lowest clonal expansion.

The CDR3 totals 18 residues. Trimming took 3 bases from V and 4 from J; bases not matched to a gene: 14. Germline V gives CDR1 MNHNS, CDR2 SASEGT. About this clone: The antigen remains undetermined.

Source: CD4+ or CD8+ T cells sorted from blood, taken in a trial of the OX40 agonist ivuxolimab. The chain joins TRBV6-1 to TRBJ2-1; 8 positions match TRBD2. The TCR originated in an adult with an advanced solid tumor such as melanoma, head and neck, liver or kidney cancer. In DNA form, the CDR3 reads TGTGCCAGCAGTGATTCCCTAATGGGAGCGGGAGTGTACAATGAGCAGTTCTTC. It translates to CASSDSLMGAGVYNEQFF.